This T cell receptor beta chain was recorded in a study of T-cell memory formation after mild COVID-19. Study conclusions and caveats: Pre-infection memory contained some responding clones, which suggested that cross-reactive memory had joined. The second-wave clones peaking on day 37 were not confirmed as SARS-CoV-2-specific. Shrinking CD4+ clones were chiefly CM and EM; CD8+ ones were chiefly EMRA.

This clonotype was seen more than once but under ten times. Its target is not known. V was clipped by 4 bases and J by 4 bases; unmatched bases: 12. This CDR3 has 16 residues. CDR1 is DFQATT and CDR2 is SNEGSKA in the germline V gene (reference sequence). Constant-segment primers and 5'RACE yielded cDNA libraries for TCR alpha and TCR beta, each carrying sample barcodes and UMIs. TCRdb re-called the 5' RACE reads through MiXCR, storing one row per CDR3 protein. This table holds 300,000 to 400,000 distinct CDR3 sequences, around 20% found once. Sequences were obtained from PBMCs or a T cell subset sorted from them (not recorded which). The chain recombines TRBV20-1 with TRBJ1-2, with 10 bases fitting TRBD1. The sequence derives from an adult woman who had mild COVID-19 (a few samples of this study predate the infection). Cell type and time point are not known. The CDR3 spells CSATLSATGGSYGYTF. CDR3 coding DNA: TGCAGTGCTACCTTATCCGCGACAGGGGGCTCCTATGGCTACACCTTC.